These T cell receptor beta chains were read from a single sample in a study. TCRdb itself ran the RT-PCR reads through MiXCR, one entry per CDR3 protein. The table lists 650,000 to 800,000 distinct CDR3 sequences, 12% to 15% of them singletons. The sample was memory CD4+ T cells from blood. All receptors come from a female donor in good health, serving as a healthy control. Each CDR3 is given with its conserved first and last residue. Fields, in order: J gene, CDR3 length, V gene, D gene, clone size, CDR3 protein, CDR3 DNA. The D gene is left open where the match is weak. Size tells how often a clone was seen (once, few, many) or the class of an expanded clone, and some rows leave it out.

>TRBJ2-5|14|TRBV12-3/TRBV12-4|-|few
CASRHNPVQETQYF
TGTGCCAGCAGGCACAATCCCGTCCAAGAGACCCAGTACTTC
>TRBJ2-7|17|TRBV7-2|TRBD2|few
CASSLLAGGLGQNEQYF
TGTGCCAGCAGCTTATTAGCGGGGGGGCTAGGTCAGAACGAGCAGTACTTC
>TRBJ2-5|16|TRBV20-1|-|-
CSARPRRGVSQETQYF
TGCAGTGCTAGACCCAGGAGGGGGGTGAGCCAAGAGACCCAGTACTTC
>TRBJ1-1|13|TRBV10-3|-|-
CAISEQQNTEAFF
TGTGCCATCAGTGAACAGCAAAACACTGAAGCTTTCTTT
>TRBJ1-1|15|TRBV5-1|-|-
CASSLGARGGTEAFF
TGCGCCAGCAGCTTAGGGGCCCGGGGCGGCACTGAAGCTTTCTTT
>TRBJ2-7|15|TRBV7-2|TRBD2|-
CASSRRLAGVEEQYF
TGTGCCAGCAGCCGAAGACTAGCGGGCGTTGAGGAGCAGTACTTC
>TRBJ2-7|15|TRBV27|-|few
CASSSAGMDSYEQYF
TGTGCCAGCAGTTCCGCAGGGATGGACTCCTACGAGCAGTACTTC
>TRBJ2-3|16|TRBV24-1|-|few
CATSERAPTSWDTQYF
TGTGCCACCAGTGAGCGGGCACCTACATCATGGGATACGCAGTATTTT
>TRBJ1-1|14|TRBV6-1|-|-
CASHVALLNTEAFF
TGTGCCAGCCACGTCGCCCTTTTGAACACTGAAGCTTTCTTT
>TRBJ2-1|15|TRBV5-1|TRBD2|many
CASNLAASSYNEQFF
TGCGCCAGCAACCTAGCGGCCAGCTCCTACAATGAGCAGTTCTTC